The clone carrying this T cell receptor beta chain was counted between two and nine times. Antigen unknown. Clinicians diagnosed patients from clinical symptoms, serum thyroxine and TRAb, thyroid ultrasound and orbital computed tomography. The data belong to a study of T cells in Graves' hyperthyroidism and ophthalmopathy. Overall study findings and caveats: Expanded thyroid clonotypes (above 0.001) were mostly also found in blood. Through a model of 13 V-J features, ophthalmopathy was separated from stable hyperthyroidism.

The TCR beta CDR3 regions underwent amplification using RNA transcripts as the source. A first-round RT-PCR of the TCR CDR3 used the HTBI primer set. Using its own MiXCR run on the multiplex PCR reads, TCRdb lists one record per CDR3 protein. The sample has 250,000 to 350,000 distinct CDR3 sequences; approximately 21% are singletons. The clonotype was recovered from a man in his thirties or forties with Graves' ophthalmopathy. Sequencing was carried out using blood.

The CDR3 reads CSAGDSTYEQYF. The CDR3 coding sequence is TGCAGTGCTGGGGACAGTACCTACGAGCAGTACTTC. The chain uses TRBV20-1 and TRBJ2-7; 7 bases agree with TRBD1. Germline CDR1 and CDR2: DFQATT and SNEGSKA (reference sequence). This CDR3 comprises 12 residues. The trim removed 5 bases at V and 2 bases at J, leaving 3 bases unmatched.